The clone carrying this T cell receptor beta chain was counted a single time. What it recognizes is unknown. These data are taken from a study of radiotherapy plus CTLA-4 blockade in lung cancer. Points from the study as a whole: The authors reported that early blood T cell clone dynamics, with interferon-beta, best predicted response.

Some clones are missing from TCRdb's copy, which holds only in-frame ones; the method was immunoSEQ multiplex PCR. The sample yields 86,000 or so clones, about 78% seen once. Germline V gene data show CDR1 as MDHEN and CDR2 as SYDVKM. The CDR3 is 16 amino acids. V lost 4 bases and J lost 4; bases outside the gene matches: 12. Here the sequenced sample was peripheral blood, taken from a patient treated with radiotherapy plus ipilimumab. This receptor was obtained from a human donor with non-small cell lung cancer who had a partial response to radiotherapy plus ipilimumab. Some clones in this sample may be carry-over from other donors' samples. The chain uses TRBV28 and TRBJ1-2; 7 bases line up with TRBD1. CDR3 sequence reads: CASSSSGTAKPYGYTF. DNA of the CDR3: TGTGCCAGCAGTTCTAGCGGGACAGCCAAACCCTATGGCTACACCTTC.